A single sample is the source of the 5 T cell receptor beta chains below, sequenced in a study of T cell responses to AZD1222 COVID-19 vaccine. Profiling relied on immunoSEQ multiplex PCR, and the TCRdb table lists in-frame clones only, not all of them. The table shows some 190,000 clones, with 80% to 90% occurring only once. Sequenced here: peripheral blood, sampled on day 0 of AZD1222 vaccination. The receptors originated from an adult in good health.

This clone has only one observation. As DNA, the CDR3 is TGTGCCAGCAGTTTCAGGGGGCTTGTCACCGGGGAGCTGTTTTTT. Amino acids: CASSFRGLVTGELFF. The V call is TRBV6-2 or TRBV6-3, the J call TRBJ2-2; 8 bases agree with TRBD1. CDR3 length: 15 amino acids. Per the germline V gene, CDR1 is MNHEY and CDR2 is SVGEGT. Losses at the gene ends were 4 bases for V and 4 bases for J; bases not matched to a gene: 5.

The rearrangement links TRBV10-3 to TRBJ2-1; a possible D gene is TRBD1 (5 bases). The CDR3 runs 16 residues. Trimming took off 0 bases at V and 5 bases at J, with 14 bases between the two ends. Germline V gives CDR1 ENHRY, CDR2 SYGVKD. The CDR3 region is CAISESDDSPHNEQFF. CDR3 coding DNA: TGTGCCATCAGTGAGTCTGACGACAGCCCCCACAATGAGCAGTTCTTC.

The CDR3: CASSSGLAAYNEQFF. The DNA of the CDR3 is TGCGCCAGCAGCTCCGGACTAGCGGCTTACAATGAGCAGTTCTTC. The rearrangement links TRBV5-1 to TRBJ2-1; 10 nucleotides align to TRBD2. Germline V gene data show CDR1 as SGHRS and CDR2 as YFSETQ. J lost 4 bases, V lost 3 bases, and 4 bases had no gene match. The CDR3 runs to 15 residues.

This sequence joins TRBV4-1 and TRBJ2-3, with a tentative D call TRBD1 (7 bases). The CDR3 covers 15 residues. V was clipped by 3 bases and J by 0 bases, with 10 bases between them. The V gene's germline CDR1 is MGHRA and CDR2 YSYEKL. The CDR3 protein is CASSQRDRSTDTQYF. The CDR3 DNA reads TGCGCCAGCAGCCAGCGGGACAGAAGCACAGATACGCAGTATTTT.

The rearrangement joins TRBV6-5 to TRBJ1-3; 7 nucleotides match TRBD1. V was pared by 6 bases and J by 0 bases, with 2 bases of the junction left unmatched. Germline V lookup: CDR1 MNHEY, CDR2 SVGAGI. The CDR3 sequence is 14 residues long. CDR3 loop: CASRAGGSGNTIYF. The DNA for the CDR3 is TGTGCCAGCAGGGCAGGGGGCTCTGGAAACACCATATATTTT.